This TCR beta chain was documented in a study of blood T cell repertoires in COVID-19. Overall study: T cells, B-cell-depleted T cells, or PBMCs provided the cDNA or gDNA that served as material.

This clone was counted once. The length of the CDR3 is 14 residues. Looked up from germline, CDR1 is SGHVS and CDR2 is FQNEAQ. Trimming left V 1 base short and J 6 bases short, with 9 bases between. Using immunoSEQ multiplex PCR, the repertoire was profiled, and TCRdb retains in-frame clones only, with some absent. The sample carries roughly 250,000 clones, about 87% recorded once. The source material was peripheral blood. V gene TRBV7-8 combines with J gene TRBJ2-2; unclear D gene. The sequence was collected from a woman in her 40s with acute or convalescent COVID-19. The CDR3 DNA sequence: TGTGCCAGCAGCTTAGGGCTCGCCCCCGGGGAGCTGTTTTTT. Protein product: CASSLGLAPGELFF.